This T cell receptor beta chain derives from a study of blood T cell repertoires in COVID-19. Background on the study: PBMCs, B-cell-depleted T cells, or T cells provided the cDNA or gDNA that made up the material.

The count of this clone is one. This CDR3 has 14 residues. CDR1 is GTSNPN and CDR2 is SVGIG in the germline V gene (reference sequence). Trimming removed 1 base from V and 0 bases from J; junction bases left unmatched: 2. Assay: immunoSEQ multiplex PCR; the TCRdb copy retains only in-frame clones and omits some. The top ten hold less than 4.5% of the sample, which has about 150,000 clones, about nine tenths seen once. Those enrolled, adults aged 18 to 89 years, came from some 25 US areas. This sequence was found in a man aged 50 to 59 who had recovered from COVID-19. Sequenced input: PBMCs or T cells enriched from blood (not recorded which). V is TRBV30 and J is TRBJ1-2; 7 bases are a match to TRBD1. CDR3 DNA sequence: TGTGCCTGGAGTGGCAGGGGGGCTAACTATGGCTACACCTTC. Its protein is CAWSGRGANYGYTF. The variable domain in full, completed from reference TRBV30 and TRBJ1-2, reads SQTIHQWPATLVQPVGSPLSLECTVEGTSNPNLYWYRQAAGRGLQLLFYSVGIGQISSEVPQNLSASRPQDRQFILSSKKLLLSDSGFYLCAWSGRGANYGYTFGSGTRLTVV.